A single sample gave rise to the 19 T cell receptor beta chains below, sequenced in a study of CD8 T cells in Susac syndrome (dated by TCRdb to the late 2010s). Library preparation was by the immunoSEQ multiplex PCR assay. RNA was extracted using the RNeasy kit, and about 0.45 to 1 ug of the RNA was reverse transcribed with random hexamers. TCRdb redid the processing of the public reads, applying fastp at Q25 and MiXCR, and retained in-frame beta chains. Rows with one shared CDR3 protein collapse into an entry with the most common genes and DNA. This sample holds 150,000 to 200,000 distinct CDR3 sequences; around 90% were observed only once. Approximately 0.09% of the sample rests with the top ten. The sequenced sample consisted of CD4+ T cells from PBMCs. All receptors come from a human donor with Susac syndrome.

The V and J genes are TRBV6-1 and TRBJ1-1; the D gene is possibly TRBD1 (5 bases). Germline CDR1 and CDR2: MNHNS and SASEGT. This CDR3 contains 17 residues. V was pared by 6 bases and J by 0 bases, with 20 bases between. The CDR3 region is CASRHGQGVLMNTEAFF. The CDR3 coding sequence is TGTGCCAGCAGGCATGGGCAGGGCGTCCTCATGAACACTGAAGCTTTCTTT.

The table lists this clonotype with a count of one. V gene TRBV28 combines with J gene TRBJ1-3; D is possibly TRBD1 (6 bases). Germline values: CDR1 MDHEN, CDR2 SYDVKM. V lost 6 bases and J lost 4, with 16 bases in between. The CDR3 spans 15 residues. The CDR3 sequence: CASSSDLQGGNTIYF. In DNA, the CDR3 is TGTGCCAGCAGCAGCGATCTACAGGGAGGAAACACCATATATTTT.

The CDR3 nucleotides read TGCAGTGCTATATCGCACTTCGACGAGCAGTACTTC. Translated, it gives CSAISHFDEQYF. The rearrangement joins TRBV20-1 to TRBJ2-7; unclear D gene. Germline assignment: CDR1 DFQATT and CDR2 SNEGSKA (reference sequence). Trimming took off 4 bases at V and 5 bases at J, with 12 bases between the two ends. The CDR3 is 12 residues long.

This chain links TRBV20-1 with TRBJ1-2; TRBD1 is a possible D gene (6 bases). Germline lookup yields CDR1 DFQATT and CDR2 SNEGSKA (reference sequence). The CDR3 is 16 residues long. Trimming removed 2 bases at V and 3 bases at J, with 19 bases between. DNA for the CDR3: TGCAGTGCTAGATCGGGGGGGGCAGGGGATCACTATGGCTACACCTTC. It translates to CSARSGGAGDHYGYTF.

This clonotype showed up just once. The J gene is TRBJ1-5, the V gene TRBV29-1; possible D gene TRBD1, 5 bases. Trimming pared 3 bases from V and 3 bases from J, leaving 12 bases between. The CDR3 loop spans 14 amino acids. Germline CDR1 SQVTM, CDR2 ANQGSEA. The CDR3 sequence is CSVDGGGFNQPQHF. In nucleotides, the CDR3 is TGCAGCGTTGATGGGGGGGGATTCAATCAGCCCCAGCATTTT. The full variable domain, rest sourced from reference TRBV29-1 and TRBJ1-5, is SAVISQKPSRDICQRGTSLTIQCQVDSQVTMMFWYRQQPGQSLTLIATANQGSEATYESGFVIDKFPISRPNLTFSTLTVSNMSPEDSSIYLCSVDGGGFNQPQHFGDGTRLSIL.

The J gene is TRBJ1-1, the V gene TRBV5-1; 11 nucleotides agree with TRBD1. V gave up 7 bases and J gave up 4 bases; unmatched junction bases: 6. CDR1 is SGHRS, CDR2 YFSETQ, per germline. CDR3 length: 14 residues. The CDR3 coding sequence is TGCGCCAGCGGAACCGGGACAGGGGGCACTGAAGCTTTCTTT. Protein: CASGTGTGGTEAFF.

The chain joins TRBV6-5 to TRBJ1-2; D not certain. CDR3 length equals 14 residues. Germline-derived CDR1 and CDR2 are MNHEY and SVGAGI. V was cut by 2 bases and J by 4 bases, with 11 bases left in between. In DNA form, the CDR3 reads TGTGCCAGCAGTTACGTTGGCAAAAGCTATGGCTACACCTTC. Amino acids: CASSYVGKSYGYTF.

In its sample, this clonotype was seen once. The chain joins TRBV10-3 to TRBJ2-5; tentative D call: TRBD2 (6 bases). This CDR3 spans 15 amino acids. Germline CDR1 is ENHRY and CDR2 is SYGVKD. Trimming shortened V by 6 bases and J by 2 bases, and 16 bases separated the two germline ends. The CDR3 DNA follows: TGTGCCATCAGGGGTGGGACTGGAAAGCAAGAGACCCAGTACTTC. It is translated as CAIRGGTGKQETQYF.

The rearrangement joins TRBV30 to TRBJ2-7; maybe TRBD1 (6 bases). The CDR3 runs 14 residues. The germline gives CDR1 GTSNPN, CDR2 SVGIG (reference sequence). With 0 bases removed from V and 6 bases from J, the gap between germline ends came to 15 bases. The CDR3 nucleotides are TGTGCCTGGAGTGTACAGGGTAGTTTTGGCGAGCAGTACTTC. It encodes CAWSVQGSFGEQYF. Together with reference TRBV30 and TRBJ2-7, the CDR3 gives the full variable domain: SQTIHQWPATLVQPVGSPLSLECTVEGTSNPNLYWYRQAAGRGLQLLFYSVGIGQISSEVPQNLSASRPQDRQFILSSKKLLLSDSGFYLCAWSVQGSFGEQYFGPGTRLTVT.

The rearrangement joins TRBV27 to TRBJ2-7; 9 bases are a match to TRBD1. Germline CDR1 and CDR2: MNHEY and SMNVEV (reference sequence). The CDR3 extends over 18 amino acids. The V and J ends lost 3 bases and 3 bases, in that order; junction bases with no gene match: 15. This chain's CDR3 is CASSLRSPGTGRIYEQYF. DNA for the CDR3: TGTGCCAGCAGTTTGAGGTCCCCGGGGACAGGGAGGATCTACGAGCAGTACTTC.

The chain links TRBV5-4 to TRBJ1-1; possibly TRBD1 for D (6 bases). The CDR3 is made up of 16 amino acids. V lost 4 bases and J lost 4, with 20 bases in between. Germline CDR1 is SGHNT and CDR2 is YYREEE (reference sequence). This CDR3 reads CASSQEPYDRTTEAFF. The CDR3 coding sequence is TGTGCCAGCAGCCAGGAACCTTACGACAGGACCACTGAAGCTTTCTTT.

The chain is built from TRBV29-1 and TRBJ2-1; TRBD1 matches 9 bases. Germline lookup yields CDR1 SQVTM and CDR2 ANQGSEA. CDR3 length: 12 amino acids. CDR3 sequence (DNA): TGCACCGCGACAGGGGGGACGAATGAGCAGTTCTTC. Protein sequence: CTATGGTNEQFF.

This clonotype was seen once. The J gene is TRBJ2-3, the V gene TRBV5-4; 13 bases map to TRBD2. The trim removed 3 bases at V and 2 bases at J, leaving 6 bases unmatched. This CDR3 has 17 residues. From germline, CDR1 is SGHNT and CDR2 YYREEE (reference sequence). The DNA of the CDR3 is TGTGCCAGCAGCTCAGGACTAGCGGGGGCCTTCACAGATACGCAGTATTTT. This codes for CASSSGLAGAFTDTQYF.

CDR3 nucleotide sequence: TGTGCCAGTAGTCTCCAGGGGGCTGGAAACACCATATATTTT. The encoded protein is CASSLQGAGNTIYF. The chain uses TRBV19 and TRBJ1-3; 7 bases are shared with TRBD1. Germline CDR1 LNHDA, CDR2 SQIVND (reference sequence). The junction had 3 bases not matched to a gene; V was cut back by 5 bases and J by 2 bases. The length of the CDR3 is 14 residues.

The chain employs TRBV24-1 and TRBJ2-2; 10 bases are shared with TRBD2. Germline lookup yields CDR1 KGHDR and CDR2 SFDVKD. The CDR3 has 15 residues. The junction had 3 bases not matched to a gene; V was cut back by 5 bases and J by 4 bases. The CDR3 nucleotides are TGTGCCACCAGTGGTCTAGCGGGAGCCACCGGGGAGCTGTTTTTT. Its translation is CATSGLAGATGELFF.

The V call is TRBV5-1, the J call TRBJ1-5, with D possibly TRBD1 on 6 matching bases. V was shortened by 5 bases and J by 1 base, with 13 bases between the two germline ends. Germline V gene sequence: CDR1 SGHRS, CDR2 YFSETQ. This CDR3 contains 15 residues. Here the CDR3 reads CASSPQGESNQPQHF. The CDR3 nucleotides are TGCGCCAGCAGTCCACAGGGAGAGAGCAATCAGCCCCAGCATTTT.

The V call is TRBV27, the J call TRBJ1-1; 8 bases agree with TRBD1. Per the germline V gene, CDR1 is MNHEY and CDR2 is SMNVEV (reference sequence). J lost 1 base, V lost 3 bases, and 1 base had no gene match. The length of the CDR3 is 14 residues. CDR3 in DNA: TGTGCCAGCAGTTTTGGACAGGGGAACACTGAAGCTTTCTTT. Its protein product is CASSFGQGNTEAFF.

The rearrangement uses TRBV2 and TRBJ1-3; D is unclear. This CDR3 contains 15 residues. V lost 6 bases to trimming and J lost 0 bases, with 12 bases between them. Germline V gene data show CDR1 as SNHLY and CDR2 as FYNNEI. Written as DNA, the CDR3 is TGTGCCAGCAGCGGTGGGCTATTCTCTGGAAACACCATATATTTT. Residues: CASSGGLFSGNTIYF.

The genes are TRBV2 and TRBJ1-1, with unresolved D. CDR1 and CDR2 from the germline V gene are SNHLY and FYNNEI. V was shortened by 2 bases and J by 3 bases, with 10 bases between the two germline ends. CDR3 length: 14 residues. The CDR3 region is CASSELTSYTEAFF. In nucleotides, the CDR3 is TGTGCCAGCAGTGAACTCACCTCATACACTGAAGCTTTCTTT.